Following are 18 T cell receptor beta chains from one sample sequenced in a study of beta chain features in type 1 diabetes. General study findings and limits: Among patients with Type 1 diabetes, TCRB CDR3s were moderately but significantly shorter in every one of the four CD4+ subsets.

The antigens of these receptors remain unknown. What was sequenced were expressed TCRB transcripts, since all of the isolated RNA had been reverse transcribed. TCRdb keeps only in-frame clones here, not all; method: immunoSEQ multiplex PCR. Of tens of thousands of clones in the sample, 65% to 70% were seen once. The sequenced sample consisted of Tregs from blood. These receptor sequences come from a woman in her late teens or twenties with type 1 diabetes.

The rearrangement links TRBV6-5 to TRBJ2-7; TRBD1 agrees at 10 bases. The CDR3 has 15 amino acids. The V gene end was trimmed by 6 bases and the J gene end by 7 bases; junction bases not matched to a gene: 12. The germline V gene encodes CDR1 MNHEY and CDR2 SVGAGI. The CDR3 here is CASSWPGQGVEEQYF. DNA for the CDR3: TGTGCCAGCAGCTGGCCCGGACAGGGGGTTGAGGAGCAGTACTTC.

In this sample, this clone turned up a few times. The chain recombines TRBV11-2 with TRBJ1-1; D might be TRBD1 (5 bases). Per the germline V gene, CDR1 is SGHAT and CDR2 is FQNNGV. Trimming took 0 bases from V and 0 from J, leaving 8 bases between them. The CDR3 sequence is 15 residues long. CDR3 residues: CASSLEAGMNTEAFF. The CDR3 region has the DNA TGTGCCAGCAGCTTAGAGGCAGGGATGAACACTGAAGCTTTCTTT. Filled out from reference TRBV11-2 and TRBJ1-1, the complete variable domain reads EAGVAQSPRYKIIEKRQSVAFWCNPISGHATLYWYQQILGQGPKLLIQFQNNGVVDDSQLPKDRFSAERLKGVDSTLKIQPAKLEDSAVYLCASSLEAGMNTEAFFGQGTRLTVV.

The chain couples TRBV5-6 to TRBJ2-5; 8 bases line up with TRBD1. This CDR3 is built from 15 residues. Germline CDR1 reads SGHDT; CDR2 reads YYEEEE. V shed 3 bases, J shed 3 bases, and the junction held 7 bases outside the gene matches. CDR3 nucleotides: TGTGCCAGCAGCTACCGCCTGGACAGGGAAGAGACCCAGTACTTC. Translation: CASSYRLDREETQYF.

This clone was recorded once. The chain employs TRBV25-1 and TRBJ1-2; a weak D match, TRBD1 (6 bases). The CDR3 consists of 16 residues. The germline V and J ends were trimmed by 4 bases and 5 bases, with 20 bases remaining between them. Germline V gives CDR1 MGHDK, CDR2 SYGVNS. CDR3 protein: CASSGLRGAWKYGYTF. In DNA form, the CDR3 reads TGTGCCAGCAGTGGTCTCAGGGGAGCTTGGAAGTATGGCTACACCTTC.

This chain connects TRBV5-1 to TRBJ2-5; 8 nucleotides match TRBD2. Germline CDR1 and CDR2: SGHRS and YFSETQ. The J segment lost 5 bases and the V segment lost 4 bases, leaving 10 bases of the junction unmatched. This CDR3 comprises 15 residues. CDR3 in amino acids: CASSGSGGLGETQYF. DNA of the CDR3: TGCGCCAGCAGCGGTTCGGGAGGGCTCGGGGAGACCCAGTACTTC.

The rearrangement uses TRBV6-6 and TRBJ2-1; 12 bases fit TRBD2. The germline gives CDR1 MNHNY, CDR2 SVGAGI (reference sequence). Germline trimming cut 7 bases from V and 9 bases from J; bases unmatched to any gene: 13. The CDR3 extends over 16 amino acids. CDR3 DNA: TGTGCCAGCAAGAGAGGACTAGCGGGGCCCAGCGGTGAGCAGTTCTTC. It codes for CASKRGLAGPSGEQFF.

V usage is TRBV4-1 and J usage is TRBJ2-3, with 8 nucleotides matching TRBD2. The CDR3 length is 16 residues. Germline values: CDR1 MGHRA, CDR2 YSYEKL. V dropped 8 bases and J dropped 1; count of bases not matched to a gene: 11. The CDR3 region has the DNA TGCGCCAGCCGTAAATTAGCGGGGACGGGCACAGATACGCAGTATTTT. It specifies CASRKLAGTGTDTQYF.

This chain joins TRBV4-1 and TRBJ1-1; 12 positions agree with TRBD1. Looked up from germline, CDR1 is MGHRA and CDR2 is YSYEKL. V lost 4 bases to trimming and J lost 3 bases; unmatched junction nucleotides: 9. CDR3 length: 17 amino acids. The CDR3 reads CASSRDRDRGLDTEAFF. The CDR3 nucleotides read TGCGCCAGCAGCCGAGACCGGGACAGGGGGCTAGACACTGAAGCTTTCTTT.

This sequence joins TRBV6-1 and TRBJ1-5, with TRBD1 identical over 7 bases. Germline-derived CDR1 and CDR2 are MNHNS and SASEGT. Trimming removed 6 bases from V and 6 bases from J; junction bases left unmatched: 8. The CDR3 covers 14 residues. In DNA form, the CDR3 reads TGTGCCAGCAGGACAGACAGGGATATTCAGCCCCAGCATTTT. Translated, it gives CASRTDRDIQPQHF.

This rearrangement joins TRBV30 to TRBJ1-2, with TRBD1 matching 7 bases. Germline V gene sequence: CDR1 GTSNPN, CDR2 SVGIG (reference sequence). The length of the CDR3 is 15 residues. Trimming cost V 3 bases and J 2 bases; bases outside gene matches: 9. The CDR3 sequence is CAWSVKQGNNYGYTF. The CDR3 DNA reads as TGTGCCTGGAGCGTGAAACAGGGGAACAACTATGGCTACACCTTC.

This clone was picked up one time. The chain carries TRBV11-1 and TRBJ2-3, with a possible D match to TRBD2 (6 bases). V was trimmed by 5 bases and J by 5 bases, leaving 20 bases between them. The CDR3 runs 16 residues. Germline V CDR1 and CDR2: SGHAT, FQDESV (reference sequence). CDR3 nucleotides: TGTGCCAGCAGCCGACGGCGGGACGCAGCACGAGATACGCAGTATTTT. Its translation: CASSRRRDAARDTQYF.

The V call is TRBV6-5, the J call TRBJ2-7; TRBD2 matches at 13 bases. The CDR3 runs 14 residues. Germline values: CDR1 MNHEY, CDR2 SVGAGI. The junction had 3 bases not matched to a gene; V was cut back by 8 bases and J by 2 bases. The CDR3 loop reads CASRTSGGTYEQYF. CDR3 bases: TGTGCCAGCCGGACTAGCGGGGGCACCTACGAGCAGTACTTC.

This clone was detected a few times. A read error may account for a junction end that differs from germline. The rearrangement links TRBV25-1 to TRBJ2-1; D is unclear. The CDR3 has 14 amino acids. Per the germline V gene, CDR1 is MGHDK and CDR2 is SYGVNS. The CDR3 sequence is CASGETWKDNEQFF. The CDR3 DNA sequence: TGTGCCAGCGGTGAGACATGGAAAGATAATGAGCAGTTCTTC.

This clone was seen only a few times. The V call is TRBV7-9, the J call TRBJ1-6; no clear D. The CDR3 spans 16 residues. Germline V gene lookup returns CDR1 SEHNR and CDR2 FQNEAQ (reference sequence). Trimming took off 0 bases at V and 10 bases at J, with 16 bases between the two ends. CDR3 in amino acids: CASSLALGGYGSPLHF. The CDR3 DNA is TGTGCCAGCAGCTTAGCGCTCGGCGGTTATGGGTCACCCCTCCACTTT.

In its sample, this clone was seen a few times. The rearrangement uses TRBV6-6 and TRBJ2-7; 7 nucleotides line up with TRBD1. The J segment lost 1 base and the V segment lost 6 bases, leaving 12 bases of the junction unmatched. Per the germline V gene, CDR1 is MNHNY and CDR2 is SVGAGI (reference sequence). The CDR3 has 16 residues. The CDR3 loop is CASRAPPSTGSYEQYF. CDR3 DNA: TGTGCCAGCAGAGCACCCCCCTCGACAGGGTCCTACGAGCAGTACTTC.

V and J are TRBV5-1 and TRBJ2-2; 7 positions agree with TRBD1. The germline CDR1 and CDR2 sequences are SGHRS and YFSETQ. The CDR3 has 16 residues. After removal of 2 bases from V and 7 bases from J, the junction contained 11 bases not matched to a gene. The CDR3 coding sequence is TGCGCCAGCAGCTTAGACGGGACAGCCCCTTACGGGGAGCTGTTTTTT. Its translation: CASSLDGTAPYGELFF.

The chain is built from TRBV7-3 and TRBJ2-1; D is possibly TRBD2 (6 bases). V was shortened by 5 bases and J by 10 bases, with 12 bases between the two germline ends. Germline V gives CDR1 SGHTA, CDR2 FQGTGA. This CDR3 is built from 12 residues. The CDR3 here is CASSGVSGEQFF. CDR3 DNA sequence: TGTGCCAGCAGCGGGGTTAGCGGAGAGCAGTTCTTC. The full variable domain, its missing parts supplied by reference TRBV7-3 and TRBJ2-1, is GAGVSQTPSNKVTEKGKYVELRCDPISGHTALYWYRQSLGQGPEFLIYFQGTGAADDSGLPNDRFFAVRPEGSVSTLKIQRTERGDSAVYLCASSGVSGEQFFGPGTRLTVL.

The chain links TRBV7-9 to TRBJ1-1, with 8 bases that match TRBD1. The CDR3 loop spans 15 amino acids. Germline CDR1 is SEHNR and CDR2 is FQNEAQ (reference sequence). V lost 5 bases and J lost 3; bases outside the gene matches: 8. The CDR3 is CASSPRQGRDTEAFF. CDR3 DNA: TGTGCCAGCAGCCCTCGACAGGGGAGGGACACTGAAGCTTTCTTT.